This T cell receptor (beta chain) was retrieved from a study of shared T cell receptors in the human thymus. The CDR3 loop spans 14 amino acids. CDR1 is SGHDN and CDR2 is FVKESK in the germline V gene. V gave up 4 bases and J gave up 3 bases; unmatched junction bases: 5. Only in-frame clones appear in the TCRdb table, and some are missing; sequencing was by immunoSEQ multiplex PCR. The sample lists hundreds of thousands of clones, around 87% occurring once. Details on this clone: Other DNA sequences in the same sample also yield this CDR3.

The sample was also linked to a second study, of human thymus T cells. From that second work: Finnish infants who were healthy and having corrective surgery for congenital heart defects made up the donors. Resected material from corrective heart surgery provided the thymus tissue analysed. What appeared biased in thymic and blood repertoires was the usage of V and J genes. Related research examined unrelated individuals and reported that their thymic repertoires overlapped highly.

The sequenced sample was thymocytes. The chain links TRBV14 to TRBJ2-5; 7 bases fit TRBD1. The origin of this receptor is a boy less than two years old with a congenital heart defect. CDR3 nucleotide sequence: TGTGCCAGCAGCCTTCGGGACAGCGAAGAGACCCAGTACTTC. Its protein product is CASSLRDSEETQYF.